Below, one TCR beta chain is given with its context. This specimen comes from a study of blood T cell repertoires in COVID-19. Study in general: PBMCs, B-cell-depleted T cells, or T cells were the source of the cDNA or gDNA that made up the material.

CDR3 length: 16 amino acids. V shed 3 bases and J shed 2 bases, with 17 bases lying between them. Germline lookup yields CDR1 MGHDK and CDR2 SYGVNS. Per the study methods: Amplification from reference gene primers served as the basis for estimated nucleated cell counts. Here immunoSEQ multiplex PCR was the method, and the copy in TCRdb shows in-frame clones only, minus some. That table supplies the V and J calls and clone size; D and trimming were determined from the DNA. The data show about 130,000 clones, 80% to 95% seen once. The TCR was taken from a man in his forties or fifties with COVID-19, enrolled during active disease. Sequencing used peripheral blood. The chain has TRBV25-1 and TRBJ2-7; no definite D call. This chain's CDR3 is CASSDLSQDFPYEQYF. The DNA for the CDR3 is TGTGCCAGCAGTGATCTCTCCCAGGATTTCCCCTACGAGCAGTACTTC.